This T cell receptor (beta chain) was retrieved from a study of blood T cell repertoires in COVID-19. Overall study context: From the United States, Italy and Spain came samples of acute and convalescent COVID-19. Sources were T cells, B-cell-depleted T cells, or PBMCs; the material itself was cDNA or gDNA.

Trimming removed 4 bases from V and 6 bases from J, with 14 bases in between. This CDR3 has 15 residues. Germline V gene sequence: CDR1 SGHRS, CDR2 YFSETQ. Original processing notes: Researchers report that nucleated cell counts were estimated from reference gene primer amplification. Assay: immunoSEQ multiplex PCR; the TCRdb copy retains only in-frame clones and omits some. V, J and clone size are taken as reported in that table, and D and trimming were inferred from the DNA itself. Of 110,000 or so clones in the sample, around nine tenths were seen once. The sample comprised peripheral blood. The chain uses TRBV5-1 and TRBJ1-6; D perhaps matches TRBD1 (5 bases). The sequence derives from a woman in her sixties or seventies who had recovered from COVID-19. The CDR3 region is CASSRRQPRNSPLHF. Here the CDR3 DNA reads TGCGCCAGCAGCAGGCGACAGCCTCGTAATTCACCCCTCCACTTT.